Listed below are T cell receptor beta chains from one sample, sequenced in a study of human T cells and chemical hapten exposure. Each CDR3 protein gets one entry after TCRdb re-called the RACE reads with MiXCR. The sample holds around 80,000 distinct CDR3 sequences; 5% to 8.5% are singletons and the top ten take 1% to 1.5%. The specimen was whole blood, collected in connection with sensitization to the hapten diphenylcyclopropenone (DPC). These receptors originate from a woman between 25 and 40 years old with alopecia areata. Some clones in this sample may be carry-over from other donors' samples. Both conserved end residues are part of each CDR3. Fields, in order: V gene, clone size, D gene, J gene, CDR3 DNA, CDR3 protein. The D gene is left open where the match is weak. Some rows mark clone size as missing; the rest say once, few, many or name a class of expanded clone.

v_call: TRBV12-3/TRBV12-4
clone_size: few
d_call: TRBD2
j_call: TRBJ2-5
cdr3_nt: TGTGCCAGCAGGGTTCAAGGGACTAGCGGGGCGGAGACCCAGTACTTC
cdr3_aa: CASRVQGTSGAETQYF

v_call: TRBV30
clone_size: NA
d_call: NA
j_call: TRBJ1-6
cdr3_nt: TGTGCCTGGAGTGTATCTTGGAATGACTATAATTCACCCCTCCACTTT
cdr3_aa: CAWSVSWNDYNSPLHF

v_call: TRBV12-3/TRBV12-4
clone_size: many
d_call: TRBD1
j_call: TRBJ2-1
cdr3_nt: TGTGCCAGCAGTTTTTCCGGGACAGGTATCAATGAGCAGTTCTTC
cdr3_aa: CASSFSGTGINEQFF

v_call: TRBV30
clone_size: NA
d_call: NA
j_call: TRBJ1-5
cdr3_nt: TGTGCCTGGAGTCTAGGGTCATATAGCAATCAGCCCCAGCATTTT
cdr3_aa: CAWSLGSYSNQPQHF

v_call: TRBV19
clone_size: many
d_call: NA
j_call: TRBJ2-7
cdr3_nt: TGTGCCAGTAGTGCCTCAGGGGCCCCCCTCTACGAGCAGTACTTC
cdr3_aa: CASSASGAPLYEQYF

v_call: TRBV7-3
clone_size: many
d_call: NA
j_call: TRBJ2-3
cdr3_nt: TGTGCCAGCAGCTTATGGTCAGGAACCACAGATACGCAGTATTTT
cdr3_aa: CASSLWSGTTDTQYF

v_call: TRBV3-1
clone_size: many
d_call: NA
j_call: TRBJ1-1
cdr3_nt: TGTGCCAGCAGCCAAGTGTCCAGGGGCACTGAAGCTTTCTTT
cdr3_aa: CASSQVSRGTEAFF

v_call: TRBV12-3/TRBV12-4
clone_size: many
d_call: TRBD2
j_call: TRBJ2-7
cdr3_nt: TGTGCCAGCAGTGCCCGGACTAGCGGGACCTTCTACGAGCAGTACTTC
cdr3_aa: CASSARTSGTFYEQYF

v_call: TRBV6-6
clone_size: many
d_call: TRBD1
j_call: TRBJ1-1
cdr3_nt: TGTGCCAGCAGCGGACAGGGGATTGTCAGCACTGAAGCTTTCTTT
cdr3_aa: CASSGQGIVSTEAFF

v_call: TRBV7-3
clone_size: few
d_call: NA
j_call: TRBJ1-2
cdr3_nt: TGTGCCAGCAGCTTAACGTATGCAGGACTTAACTATGGCTACACCTTC
cdr3_aa: CASSLTYAGLNYGYTF

v_call: TRBV19
clone_size: many
d_call: NA
j_call: TRBJ2-4
cdr3_nt: TGTGCCAGTAGTATAGTAAAGGTAGCCAAAAACATTCAGTACTTC
cdr3_aa: CASSIVKVAKNIQYF

v_call: TRBV19
clone_size: many
d_call: NA
j_call: TRBJ2-7
cdr3_nt: TGTGCCAGTAGTAACAGCCCCTACGAGCAGTACTTC
cdr3_aa: CASSNSPYEQYF

v_call: TRBV20-1
clone_size: many
d_call: NA
j_call: TRBJ2-1
cdr3_nt: TGCAGTGCTCCCTCTCCGGGATACAATGAGCAGTTCTTC
cdr3_aa: CSAPSPGYNEQFF

v_call: TRBV5-1
clone_size: few
d_call: TRBD1
j_call: TRBJ2-2
cdr3_nt: TGCGCCAGCAGACAGGGGCCTTCGGCCGGGGAGCTGTTTTTT
cdr3_aa: CASRQGPSAGELFF

v_call: TRBV7-9
clone_size: many
d_call: NA
j_call: TRBJ2-1
cdr3_nt: TGTGCCAGCAGGGGCGATGAGCAGTTCTTC
cdr3_aa: CASRGDEQFF

v_call: TRBV20-1
clone_size: many
d_call: TRBD1
j_call: TRBJ1-1
cdr3_nt: TGCAGTGCTCCTCAGGGGGCCGGGACTGAAGCTTTCTTT
cdr3_aa: CSAPQGAGTEAFF

v_call: TRBV6-6
clone_size: many
d_call: NA
j_call: TRBJ2-5
cdr3_nt: TGTGCCGAGGGGCCTACCCAGGAGACCCAGTACTTC
cdr3_aa: CAEGPTQETQYF

v_call: TRBV4-1
clone_size: few
d_call: NA
j_call: TRBJ1-5
cdr3_nt: TGCGCCAGCAGCCAAGTTGGAAGCAATCAGCCCCAGCATTTT
cdr3_aa: CASSQVGSNQPQHF

v_call: TRBV2
clone_size: NA
d_call: TRBD1
j_call: TRBJ1-5
cdr3_nt: TGTGCCAGCAGTGACGCAAGGACAGGGGGATGGGCCCAGCATTTT
cdr3_aa: CASSDARTGGWAQHF

v_call: TRBV3-1
clone_size: few
d_call: NA
j_call: TRBJ2-2
cdr3_nt: TGTGCCAGCAGTCGCTTTACGAACACCGGGGAGCTGTTTTTT
cdr3_aa: CASSRFTNTGELFF

v_call: TRBV7-9
clone_size: many
d_call: NA
j_call: TRBJ1-5
cdr3_nt: TGTGCCAGCAGCGCACAGGCTAGCAATCAGCCCCAGCATTTT
cdr3_aa: CASSAQASNQPQHF

v_call: TRBV29-1
clone_size: many
d_call: NA
j_call: TRBJ1-1
cdr3_nt: TGCAGCGTTGTACGGGGGAACACTGAAGCTTTCTTT
cdr3_aa: CSVVRGNTEAFF

v_call: TRBV5-4
clone_size: many
d_call: NA
j_call: TRBJ2-2
cdr3_nt: TGTGCCAGCAGCTTGGGTTCTCTGGGGGGAAACACCGGGGAGCTGTTTTTT
cdr3_aa: CASSLGSLGGNTGELFF

v_call: TRBV3-1
clone_size: few
d_call: NA
j_call: TRBJ1-4
cdr3_nt: TGTGCCAGCAGCCAAGATCGAGGTACTAATGAAAAACTGTTTTTT
cdr3_aa: CASSQDRGTNEKLFF

v_call: TRBV7-9
clone_size: many
d_call: NA
j_call: TRBJ1-1
cdr3_nt: TGTGCCAGCAGTTTAGGAGGGGCCGAAGCTTTCTTT
cdr3_aa: CASSLGGAEAFF

v_call: TRBV28
clone_size: many
d_call: TRBD2
j_call: TRBJ2-1
cdr3_nt: TGTGCCAGCAGGCTAGCGGGGGCGGGATACAATGAGCAGTTCTTC
cdr3_aa: CASRLAGAGYNEQFF

v_call: TRBV30
clone_size: many
d_call: NA
j_call: TRBJ2-7
cdr3_nt: TGTGCCTGGAGTGAAGTGGAAGAGCAGTACTTC
cdr3_aa: CAWSEVEEQYF

v_call: TRBV10-3
clone_size: many
d_call: NA
j_call: TRBJ2-2
cdr3_nt: TGTGCCAACAGAGAGTACAGGGATTCCGGGGAGCTGTTTTTT
cdr3_aa: CANREYRDSGELFF